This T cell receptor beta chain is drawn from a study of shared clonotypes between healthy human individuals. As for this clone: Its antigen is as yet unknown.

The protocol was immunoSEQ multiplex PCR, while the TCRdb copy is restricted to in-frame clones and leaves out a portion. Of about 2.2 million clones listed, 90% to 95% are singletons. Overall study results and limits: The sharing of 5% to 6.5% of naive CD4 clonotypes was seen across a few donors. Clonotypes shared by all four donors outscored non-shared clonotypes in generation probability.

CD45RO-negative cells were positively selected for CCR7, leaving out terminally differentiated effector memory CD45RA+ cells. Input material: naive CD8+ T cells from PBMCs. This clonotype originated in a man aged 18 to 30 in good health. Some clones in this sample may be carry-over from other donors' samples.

The CDR3, as DNA: TGTGCCAGCAGCTCGCAACAGGGGGCGGATGAGCAGTTCTTC. It codes for CASSSQQGADEQFF. This chain links TRBV9 with TRBJ2-1; 9 bases match TRBD1. From germline, CDR1 is SGDLS and CDR2 YYNGEE. CDR3 length: 14 amino acids. With 4 bases clipped from V and 8 bases from J, the junction kept 7 bases outside the gene matches.